These T cell receptor beta chains were read from a single sample in a study of blood T cells in healthy people across ages. In TCRdb, the 5' RACE reads were re-called with MiXCR into one record per CDR3 protein. The sample has fewer than 950,000 distinct CDR3 sequences; roughly 50% are singletons. Input material: blood. The origin of the receptors is a man of 80 years or more in good health. The conserved cysteine and the conserved F or W are not part of the CDR3 here. The size entry is marked missing in some rows and otherwise reads once, few, many or a size class.

J gene | clone size | V gene | CDR3 protein
TRBJ1-1 | few | TRBV14 | ASSAQTGGTEAF
TRBJ2-3 | - | TRBV5-1 | ASSRAGGSTDTQY
TRBJ2-1 | few | TRBV29-1 | SVEGLAGESSYNEQF
TRBJ1-2 | - | TRBV5-1 | ASSSPWGAEDYGYT
- | - | TRBV6-5 | ASSYSTGTRDYEQY
TRBJ2-1 | few | TRBV7-2 | ASSVDRANNEQF
TRBJ2-4 | - | TRBV5-1 | ASSLEGSSKNIQY
TRBJ2-1 | - | TRBV20-1 | SARETTGLRVDEQF
TRBJ1-2 | - | TRBV6-1 | ASSEGGDRYGYT
TRBJ1-2 | - | TRBV27 | ASSLQGMDGYT
TRBJ1-2 | - | TRBV29-1 | SVELGTNYGYT
TRBJ2-1 | - | TRBV5-6 | ASNPRRPSYNEQF
TRBJ1-5 | - | TRBV19 | ASSISGQTYQPQH
TRBJ1-4 | - | TRBV11-2 | ASSLTDATNEKLF
TRBJ2-5 | - | TRBV5-1 | ASSMGDQYNEQY
TRBJ1-2 | few | TRBV20-1 | SAPDPLANYGYT
TRBJ2-7 | - | TRBV27 | ASSSLGREESYEQY
TRBJ1-2 | few | TRBV24-1 | ATRKTGDPSGYT
TRBJ2-1 | - | TRBV28 | ASSSSTGEQF
TRBJ2-5 | few | TRBV6-2/TRBV6-3 | ASRSWREGEETQY
TRBJ2-1 | - | TRBV11-3 | ASSSRSQLGHNEQF
TRBJ2-1 | few | TRBV3-1 | ASSPSGREQF
TRBJ2-3 | many | TRBV11-2 | ASSLAGSRDAY
TRBJ2-1 | few | TRBV2 | ASMAGGNNEQF
TRBJ2-1 | - | TRBV5-1 | ASSVGPGLGVQF
TRBJ1-2 | - | TRBV6-6 | ASSSTGTGLFDGYT
TRBJ2-7 | few | TRBV28 | ASSLVLGYEQY
TRBJ1-4 | - | TRBV9 | ASSRSGGTEKLF
TRBJ2-5 | many | TRBV7-2 | ASSLGVGVETQY
TRBJ2-1 | few | TRBV20-1 | SARDVAGGPPNEQF
TRBJ2-1 | - | TRBV7-3 | ASSLMASGHNEQF
TRBJ2-1 | few | TRBV20-1 | SARSLAGNNRVNEQF
TRBJ2-5 | many | TRBV29-1 | SAPPRARVQETQY
- | - | TRBV15 | ATSSGPEYEQY
TRBJ2-7 | few | TRBV29-1 | SVVGGQGLYEQY
TRBJ2-1 | few | TRBV5-4 | ASSLVSGGTSYNEQF
TRBJ2-1 | - | TRBV6-2/TRBV6-3 | ASSPFQTSASSYNEQF
TRBJ2-1 | - | TRBV20-1 | SASGLAGGAAYNEQF
TRBJ1-5 | - | TRBV5-1 | ASRPDGGANQPQH
TRBJ1-1 | - | TRBV7-2 | ASSFRGATEAF
TRBJ2-6 | few | TRBV3-1 | ASSLHGGTGANVLT